The rows below give T cell receptor beta chains drawn from one sample of a study of identical twins. TCRdb processed the 5' RACE reads anew with MiXCR; each CDR3 protein has one entry. In the table there are 550,000 to 700,000 distinct CDR3 sequences, 7.5% to 10% of which are singletons. A further study also used this sample, focusing on yellow fever vaccine responses in identical twins.

The specimen sequenced was PBMCs. The receptors originated from a woman younger than 35 in good health. The CDR3 runs from the conserved cysteine through the conserved F or W. The D gene is left open where the match is weak. Rows give clone size only sometimes, using once, few, many, or a class for an expanded clone.

D gene	V gene	J gene	clone size	CDR3 DNA	CDR3 protein
NA	TRBV7-9	TRBJ2-2	many	TGTGCCAGCAGCCCACCAGGGGTCGCGGATGAAACCGGGGAGCTGTTTTTT	CASSPPGVADETGELFF
TRBD2	TRBV6-5	TRBJ2-7	few	TGTGCCAGCAGTTCGCGAGGATCGGATGGATTGATTCTAGCGGGAGCATCTTACGAGCAGTACTTC	CASSSRGSDGLILAGASYEQYF
NA	TRBV7-9	TRBJ2-5	many	TGTGCCAGCAGATCTCCGGGGCAAGAGACCCAGTACTTC	CASRSPGQETQYF
NA	TRBV30	TRBJ2-1	few	TGTGCCTGGTGTAGACCGGCCTCTAAGTACAATGAGCAGTTCTTC	CAWCRPASKYNEQFF
NA	TRBV28	TRBJ1-2	few	TGTGCCAGCAGTTTGATCCGGGCTATCTATGGCTACACCTTC	CASSLIRAIYGYTF
NA	TRBV20-1	TRBJ2-5	NA	TGCAGTGCTAGAGACCTCCCTGAGGGGCTCCAAGAGACCCAGTACTTC	CSARDLPEGLQETQYF
TRBD2	TRBV28	TRBJ2-1	many	TGTGCCAGCAGCGGACTAGCGGGAGTTAATGAGCAGTTCTTC	CASSGLAGVNEQFF
NA	TRBV24-1	TRBJ1-2	few	TGTGCCACCAGTGAACCGGACGGAAAACACTATGGCTACACCTTC	CATSEPDGKHYGYTF
NA	TRBV10-3	TRBJ2-2	few	TGTGCCATCAGTGAGTCGAAAGGGGCCATAAACACCGGGGAGCTGTTTTTT	CAISESKGAINTGELFF
NA	TRBV28	TRBJ1-1	many	TGTGCCACCGAGTCCTACATGAACACTGAAGCTTTCTTT	CATESYMNTEAFF
NA	TRBV28	TRBJ2-7	many	TGTGCCAGCAGTACGGGGGAAAGCTCCTACGAGCAGTACTTC	CASSTGESSYEQYF
NA	TRBV4-2	TRBJ2-3	NA	TGTGCCAGCAGCCAAGATCCTAGCCGATACACAGATACGCAGTATTTT	CASSQDPSRYTDTQYF
NA	TRBV6-5	TRBJ1-5	many	TGTGCCAGCAGTTTACGACAGGCGGGAGGCAATCAGCCCCAGCATTTT	CASSLRQAGGNQPQHF
TRBD2	TRBV2	TRBJ2-3	NA	TGTGCCAGCATTGGAGCGGGGGGAACCACAGATACGCAGTATTTT	CASIGAGGTTDTQYF
NA	TRBV27	TRBJ2-1	NA	TGTGCCAGCACGCCCTCCCTGGCAGGGCGATACAATGAGCAGTTCTTC	CASTPSLAGRYNEQFF
TRBD2	TRBV7-2	TRBJ2-3	few	TGTGCCAGCAGCGTAGGACTAGCGGGGGGGCCCAACCCGCAGTATTTT	CASSVGLAGGPNPQYF
NA	TRBV3-1	TRBJ2-7	NA	TGTGCCAGCAGCCAAGGTGGGGTGTCCTACGAGCAGTACTTC	CASSQGGVSYEQYF